Shown below are 22 T cell receptor beta chains from a single sample sequenced in a study of shared clonotypes between healthy human individuals. TCRdb keeps only in-frame clones here, not all; method: immunoSEQ multiplex PCR. The sample shows about 300,000 clones, over 65% of them seen only once. The sequenced sample consisted of memory CD4+ T cells sorted from blood. Subset specified: CD45RA-negative fraction. These receptors were taken from a man aged 25-40 years in good health.

This rearrangement joins TRBV5-1 to TRBJ2-1; D may be TRBD2 (7 bases). V dropped 5 bases and J dropped 5 bases, with 14 bases sitting between them. Germline V gene lookup returns CDR1 SGHRS and CDR2 YFSETQ. The CDR3 extends over 14 amino acids. The CDR3 DNA reads TGCGCCAGCAGGACCGGGGGGACAAACAATGAGCAGTTCTTC. It is translated as CASRTGGTNNEQFF.

The V and J genes are TRBV6-1 and TRBJ2-5; TRBD1 or TRBD2 may be the D gene (5 bases each). The CDR3 contains 18 residues. The V gene's germline CDR1 is MNHNS and CDR2 SASEGT. V lost 2 bases and J 5 bases, leaving 24 bases between the germline ends. CDR3 sequence reads: CASSEYRGVGQKVETQYF. The DNA of the CDR3 is TGTGCCAGCAGTGAATATCGAGGGGTCGGTCAAAAGGTGGAGACCCAGTACTTC.

The chain links TRBV6-1 to TRBJ2-7; 7 nucleotides align to TRBD2. In germline, CDR1 is MNHNS, CDR2 SASEGT. CDR3 length: 16 residues. The V segment lost 2 bases and the J segment 1 base; nucleotides outside the gene matches: 8. This chain's CDR3 is CASSESWGGGSYEQYF. CDR3 nucleotide sequence: TGTGCCAGCAGTGAATCTTGGGGGGGAGGGTCCTACGAGCAGTACTTC.

This sequence joins TRBV2 and TRBJ1-1; D ambiguous. V was clipped by 8 bases and J by 4 bases, with 14 bases between them. The CDR3 spans 13 residues. Germline values: CDR1 SNHLY, CDR2 FYNNEI. This chain's CDR3 is CASLSFYSTEAFF. In nucleotides, the CDR3 is TGTGCCAGCCTGTCTTTTTACAGCACTGAAGCTTTCTTT.

Here the CDR3 reads CASSLYTGAYEQYF. The DNA of the CDR3 is TGTGCCAGCAGTTTATATACAGGAGCCTACGAGCAGTACTTC. The chain carries TRBV27 and TRBJ2-7; weak D call: TRBD1 (5 bases). V shed 1 base and J shed 2 bases, with 9 bases lying between them. The CDR3 spans 14 residues. The germline gives CDR1 MNHEY, CDR2 SMNVEV (reference sequence).

A single count supports this clone. The V call is TRBV5-4, the J call TRBJ2-7; 16 bases map to TRBD2. Trimming cost V 4 bases and J 7 bases; bases outside gene matches: 11. This CDR3 is built from 17 residues. Germline V CDR1 and CDR2: SGHNT, YYREEE (reference sequence). The CDR3 nucleotides are TGTGCCAGCAGCGGAACCGGGACTAGCGGGAGGGTTAGAGAGCAGTACTTC. Translating it yields CASSGTGTSGRVREQYF.

This rearrangement joins TRBV7-9 to TRBJ2-7; D might be TRBD1 or TRBD2, each matching 5 bases. Germline CDR1 is SEHNR and CDR2 is FQNEAQ (reference sequence). The V end lost 5 bases, the J end lost 5 bases, and 19 bases lay between the germline ends. CDR3 length: 15 amino acids. This CDR3 is CASSTPEGTRDEQYF. The CDR3 DNA sequence: TGTGCCAGCAGCACCCCCGAGGGGACGCGGGACGAGCAGTACTTC.

This clone was counted a few times. As DNA, the CDR3 is TGTGCCAGCAGCGTAGGGCTAGCGGGAGATCCCTACGAGCAGTACTTC. Its translation: CASSVGLAGDPYEQYF. The V call is TRBV9, the J call TRBJ2-7; 10 positions agree with TRBD2. With V trimmed by 0 bases and J by 2 bases, 5 bases remained unmatched. Germline CDR1 and CDR2: SGDLS and YYNGEE. The CDR3 spans 16 residues.

The V call is TRBV11-2, the J call TRBJ2-7; D is ambiguous. V was shortened by 0 bases and J by 4 bases, with 13 bases between the two germline ends. Germline V lookup: CDR1 SGHAT, CDR2 FQNNGV. The CDR3 spans 15 residues. CDR3: CASSLDRGNIYEQYF. The CDR3 DNA reads TGTGCCAGCAGCTTAGATCGTGGCAATATATACGAGCAGTACTTC.

V gene TRBV6-5 combines with J gene TRBJ2-3; perhaps TRBD2 as D (5 bases). The CDR3 totals 15 residues. The germline gives CDR1 MNHEY, CDR2 SVGAGI. Trimming took 6 bases from V and 1 from J, leaving 14 bases between them. CDR3 sequence: CASSLQVGGTDTQYF. The DNA for the CDR3 is TGTGCCAGCAGCCTTCAGGTGGGAGGCACAGATACGCAGTATTTT.

The CDR3 DNA follows: TGTGCCAGCAGCTCGGTAGGGCGGCTTTTAGCCAACGTCCTGACTTTC. Its translation: CASSSVGRLLANVLTF. The chain combines TRBV11-2 with TRBJ2-6, with D uncertain. This CDR3 comprises 16 residues. Looked up from germline, CDR1 is SGHAT and CDR2 is FQNNGV. V was clipped by 4 bases and J by 7 bases, with 17 bases between them.

This chain joins TRBV28 and TRBJ1-1; the D gene is possibly TRBD1 (6 bases). V gave up 5 bases and J gave up 4 bases, with 8 bases separating them. From germline, CDR1 is MDHEN and CDR2 SYDVKM. The CDR3 spans 12 residues. CDR3 amino acids: CASSTGPTEAFF. In DNA form, the CDR3 reads TGTGCCAGCAGTACAGGGCCCACTGAAGCTTTCTTT.

The rearrangement joins TRBV4-1 to TRBJ2-1; 8 bases match TRBD2. This CDR3 has 16 residues. Trimming cost V 4 bases and J 7 bases; bases outside gene matches: 12. In germline, CDR1 is MGHRA, CDR2 YSYEKL. CDR3 coding DNA: TGCGCCAGCAGCCCAGTAGGGCGGGAGGTTAAGAATGAGCAGTTCTTC. It specifies CASSPVGREVKNEQFF.

The table lists this clone with a few counts. The V gene is TRBV5-5, the J gene TRBJ2-1; D not certain. V lost 6 bases and J 8 bases, leaving 9 bases between the germline ends. The CDR3 consists of 11 residues. Germline V CDR1 and CDR2: SGHKS, YYEKEE (reference sequence). The CDR3 is CASTGLDEQFF. In DNA form, the CDR3 reads TGTGCCAGCACGGGTCTGGATGAGCAGTTCTTC.

The chain combines TRBV10-3 with TRBJ2-7; D is ambiguous. This CDR3 contains 13 residues. V shed 2 bases and J shed 7 bases, with 12 bases lying between them. Germline lookup yields CDR1 ENHRY and CDR2 SYGVKD. The CDR3 region has the DNA TGTGCCATCAGTGAGGATTCAGGAGAAGAGCAGTACTTC. This encodes CAISEDSGEEQYF.

This clone was detected a few times. The V and J genes are TRBV7-2 and TRBJ2-4; D remains unclear. V was trimmed by 3 bases and J by 3 bases, leaving 15 bases between them. CDR1 is SGHTA and CDR2 is FQGNSA in the germline V gene. The CDR3 extends over 16 amino acids. Here the CDR3 DNA reads TGTGCCAGCAGCTTCCTAACGTTCGGAGTCAAAAACATTCAGTACTTC. Translated: CASSFLTFGVKNIQYF.

V is TRBV27 and J is TRBJ1-5; D is uncertain. The germline gives CDR1 MNHEY, CDR2 SMNVEV (reference sequence). The CDR3 has 14 amino acids. V was clipped by 0 bases and J by 3 bases, with 6 bases between them. This CDR3 reads CASSLSGDNQPQHF. The DNA for the CDR3 is TGTGCCAGCAGTTTATCCGGGGACAATCAGCCCCAGCATTTT.

The V call is TRBV6-1, the J call TRBJ2-2, with TRBD1 matching 10 bases. The CDR3 has 14 residues. Germline lookup yields CDR1 MNHNS and CDR2 SASEGT. V shed 8 bases and J 3 bases; nucleotides not matched to a gene: 3. The chain's CDR3 is CASDRGPDTGELFF. Here the CDR3 DNA reads TGTGCCAGCGACAGGGGGCCCGACACCGGGGAGCTGTTTTTT.

The V and J genes are TRBV11-2 and TRBJ1-5; D uncertain. The V and J ends lost 5 bases and 0 bases respectively, with 5 bases between them. The CDR3 runs to 13 residues. The germline V gene has CDR1 SGHAT and CDR2 FQNNGV. The CDR3, as DNA: TGTGCCAGCAGCGGAAGTAGCAATCAGCCCCAGCATTTT. Protein sequence: CASSGSSNQPQHF.

The chain recombines TRBV4-2 with TRBJ2-2; D perhaps matches TRBD2 (5 bases). Trimming took 0 bases from V and 7 from J, leaving 12 bases between them. The CDR3 is 15 amino acids. The V gene's germline CDR1 is LGHNA and CDR2 YNFKEQ. CDR3 bases: TGTGCCAGCAGCCAAGATCCAGGTCGGGACGGGGAGCTGTTTTTT. It yields the protein CASSQDPGRDGELFF.

This clone was detected only a few times. The chain combines TRBV2 with TRBJ1-1, with D perhaps TRBD1 (5 bases). The CDR3 is 13 amino acids. In germline, CDR1 is SNHLY, CDR2 FYNNEI. Trimming pared 6 bases from V and 6 bases from J, leaving 14 bases between. CDR3 coding DNA: TGTGCCAGCAGGACGGGACGCGGATCTGAAGCTTTCTTT. Amino acids: CASRTGRGSEAFF.

The chain joins TRBV11-2 to TRBJ2-3; 7 positions match TRBD2. This CDR3 spans 15 amino acids. Looked up from germline, CDR1 is SGHAT and CDR2 is FQNNGV. Losses at the gene ends were 5 bases for V and 0 bases for J; bases not matched to a gene: 5. The CDR3 loop is CASSPGRPSTDTQYF. The CDR3 coding sequence is TGTGCCAGCAGCCCCGGGAGGCCTAGCACAGATACGCAGTATTTT.